Listed below are T cell receptor beta chains from one sample, sequenced in a study of T cells in Graves' hyperthyroidism and ophthalmopathy. In TCRdb, the multiplex PCR reads were re-called with MiXCR into one record per CDR3 protein. The repertoire holds some 350,000 distinct CDR3 sequences, under 20% seen once, with 3.5% to 4% in the top ten. The material sequenced was blood. All receptors come from a woman younger than 35 with Graves' hyperthyroidism. Both conserved end residues are part of each CDR3. A D gene is named only where the DNA matches it firmly. The size entry is marked missing in some rows and otherwise reads once, few, many or a size class.

V	size	D	J	CDR3	DNA
TRBV2	many	TRBD2	TRBJ2-7	CASSALAGVTQDEQYF	TGTGCCAGCAGTGCCCTAGCGGGGGTGACTCAGGACGAGCAGTACTTC
TRBV5-1	NA	TRBD1	TRBJ1-3	CASSGTGVGDTIYF	TGCGCCAGCAGCGGGACAGGGGTCGGAGACACCATATATTTT
TRBV30	many	NA	TRBJ1-2	CAWNANYGYTF	TGTGCCTGGAATGCTAACTATGGCTACACCTTC
TRBV10-3	many	NA	TRBJ1-3	CAISGSGNTIYF	TGTGCCATCAGTGGGTCTGGAAACACCATATATTTT
TRBV6-1	few	NA	TRBJ1-5	CASTTAEKGPRHF	TGTGCCAGCACCACAGCGGAAAAGGGGCCCCGGCATTTT
TRBV18	NA	NA	TRBJ2-3	CASSPYYLRTDTQYF	TGTGCCAGCTCACCGTACTACCTCCGCACAGATACGCAGTATTTT
TRBV2	many	TRBD1	TRBJ1-2	CASSEGPGTGANYGYTF	TGTGCCAGCAGTGAAGGGCCCGGGACAGGCGCAAACTATGGCTACACCTTC
TRBV5-1	few	NA	TRBJ1-1	CASSLVQGTTEAFF	TGCGCCAGCAGCTTGGTCCAGGGGACCACTGAAGCTTTCTTT
TRBV12-3/TRBV12-4	many	NA	TRBJ1-1	CASSLHSLNTEAFF	TGTGCCAGCAGTTTGCACAGCTTGAACACTGAAGCTTTCTTT
TRBV6-1	many	NA	TRBJ2-2	CASSQGWSTGELFF	TGTGCCAGCAGCCAGGGATGGAGTACCGGGGAGCTGTTTTTT
TRBV12-3/TRBV12-4	NA	NA	TRBJ1-3	CASSLALGTGNTIYF	TGTGCCAGCAGTTTAGCGCTCGGGACTGGAAACACCATATATTTT